This T cell receptor (beta chain) was identified during a study of T-cell memory formation after mild COVID-19. The CDR3 is 12 amino acids. Germline V CDR1 and CDR2: ENHRY, SYGVKD. Trimming removed 6 bases at V and 8 bases at J, with 8 bases between. 5'RACE primed from the constant segment yielded TCR alpha and TCR beta cDNA libraries bearing sample barcodes and UMIs. Via MiXCR, TCRdb re-called the 5' RACE reads, giving one row per CDR3 protein. The data hold a few hundred thousand distinct CDR3 sequences, with roughly 20% observed a single time. The table lists this clonotype with a few counts. Its specificity is not known. Study outcomes and limitations: SARS-CoV-2 specificity of second-wave clones peaking day 37 was unconfirmed. CD4+ contracting clones lay mainly in CM and EM, CD8+ ones in EMRA. In pre-infection memory, a portion of responding clones appeared, which suggested that cross-reactive memory joined.

J is TRBJ1-6 and V is TRBV10-3; D uncertain. This clonotype was obtained from an adult woman who had mild COVID-19 (a few samples of this study predate the infection). Cell type and time point are not known. What was sequenced was PBMCs or a T cell subset sorted from them (not recorded which). CDR3 sequence (DNA): TGTGCCATCAGCCACCGAGATTCACCCCTCCACTTT. Protein sequence: CAISHRDSPLHF.